Listed here are 15 T cell receptor beta chains from one sample, sequenced in a study of cytomegalovirus exposure and HLA in healthy donors. With 60 Vbeta and 13 Jbeta primers, the PCR was carried out. Method: immunoSEQ multiplex PCR; TCRdb's copy keeps in-frame clones and lacks some. The sample contains about 25,000 clones, roughly 68% of which appear only once. The specimen was PBMCs. The receptor set was obtained from a woman aged 45-60 years in good health and CMV-seronegative.

The chain recombines TRBV7-2 with TRBJ2-5, with 9 bases lining up with TRBD1. The CDR3 contains 13 residues. The V gene's germline CDR1 is SGHTA and CDR2 FQGNSA. V lost 6 bases, J lost 5 bases, and 4 bases stayed unmatched. The CDR3 DNA sequence: TGTGCCAGCAGTCAAGACAGGGGGGAGACCCAGTACTTC. Translation: CASSQDRGETQYF.

In nucleotides, the CDR3 is TGCGCCAGCAGCTGGGGGGGGGCAGATACGCAGTATTTT. Translated, it gives CASSWGGADTQYF. The rearrangement links TRBV5-1 to TRBJ2-3, with TRBD2 identical over 7 bases. Germline-derived CDR1 and CDR2 are SGHRS and YFSETQ. With V trimmed by 3 bases and J by 4 bases, 2 bases remained unmatched. The CDR3 totals 13 residues.

The rearrangement uses TRBV29-1 and TRBJ2-2; TRBD2 agrees at 12 bases. The trim removed 4 bases at V and 7 bases at J, leaving 4 bases unmatched. Germline V gene lookup returns CDR1 SQVTM and CDR2 ANQGSEA. The CDR3 length is 14 residues. The CDR3 DNA is TGCAGCGTTGGACTAGCGGGAGCGGGCGGGGAGCTGTTTTTT. It yields the protein CSVGLAGAGGELFF.

This chain joins TRBV6-1 and TRBJ1-1, with D possibly matching TRBD1 (6 bases). CDR1 MNHNS and CDR2 SASEGT come from the germline V gene. The CDR3 is 13 amino acids. Trimming removed 10 bases at V and 8 bases at J, with 20 bases between. The CDR3 reads CAIAWGGALEAFF. CDR3 in DNA: TGTGCCATAGCCTGGGGGGGCGCTTTGGAAGCTTTCTTT.

The V and J genes are TRBV7-2 and TRBJ1-5, with TRBD1 identical over 7 bases. This CDR3 region has 16 residues. Per the germline V gene, CDR1 is SGHTA and CDR2 is FQGNSA. With 2 bases clipped from V and 4 bases from J, the junction kept 8 bases outside the gene matches. The CDR3 sequence: CASSLRWMTGNQPQHF. For the CDR3, the DNA is TGTGCCAGCAGCTTAAGGTGGATGACAGGGAATCAGCCCCAGCATTTT.

The count of this clone is one. V is TRBV2 and J is TRBJ1-5; no definite D call. Germline-derived CDR1 and CDR2 are SNHLY and FYNNEI. The CDR3 extends over 15 amino acids. V was clipped by 1 base and J by 3 bases, with 10 bases between them. CDR3 protein: CASSEGGRINQPQHF. The CDR3 DNA sequence: TGTGCCAGCAGTGAAGGAGGTAGGATCAATCAGCCCCAGCATTTT.

V is TRBV6-1 and J is TRBJ1-5; D uncertain. V was cut by 7 bases and J by 5 bases, with 12 bases left in between. Germline CDR1 is MNHNS and CDR2 is SASEGT. The CDR3 is made up of 13 amino acids. Written as DNA, the CDR3 is TGTGCCAGCACCCCGGCGGGCGATCAGCCCCAGCATTTT. Amino acids: CASTPAGDQPQHF.

CDR3 loop: CAKASGATNYGYTF. The CDR3 nucleotides are TGCGCCAAAGCGTCAGGGGCCACTAACTATGGCTACACCTTC. V gene TRBV10-1 combines with J gene TRBJ1-2, with D perhaps TRBD1 (6 bases). Trimming removed 10 bases from V and 0 bases from J, with 15 bases in between. The CDR3 sequence is 14 residues long. CDR1 is WNHNN, CDR2 SYGVQD, per germline (reference sequence).

V usage is TRBV5-6 and J usage is TRBJ2-1; D is uncertain. Germline loops: CDR1 SGHDT, CDR2 YYEEEE. The ends were cut back, 3 bases at V and 8 bases at J, with 21 bases in the middle. This CDR3 spans 16 amino acids. The CDR3: CASSSPGFDKYDEQFF. DNA for the CDR3: TGTGCCAGCAGCTCCCCCGGTTTTGACAAGTACGATGAGCAGTTCTTC.

The chain couples TRBV7-8 to TRBJ1-2; TRBD1 agrees at 9 bases. Looked up from germline, CDR1 is SGHVS and CDR2 is FQNEAQ. Trimming cost V 5 bases and J 3 bases; bases outside gene matches: 10. The CDR3 sequence is 16 residues long. The CDR3 loop is CASSQIRDRVDYGYTF. CDR3 bases: TGTGCCAGCAGCCAGATCCGGGACAGGGTTGACTATGGCTACACCTTC.

This chain uses TRBV7-8 with TRBJ1-1, with 7 positions matching TRBD1. V was pared by 6 bases and J by 0 bases, with 10 bases of the junction left unmatched. The CDR3 loop spans 16 amino acids. CDR1 and CDR2 (germline): SGHVS, FQNEAQ. CDR3 amino acids: CASRGDRVGVNTEAFF. The CDR3 DNA reads as TGTGCCAGCAGAGGCGACAGGGTGGGTGTGAACACTGAAGCTTTCTTT.

The chain carries TRBV29-1 and TRBJ2-7, with TRBD1 matching over 7 bases. The CDR3 has 14 amino acids. The trim removed 7 bases at V and 0 bases at J, leaving 9 bases unmatched. Germline CDR1 is SQVTM and CDR2 is ANQGSEA. The chain's CDR3 is CSARDSSSSYEQYF. CDR3 in DNA: TGCAGCGCCCGGGACAGTTCCAGCTCCTACGAGCAGTACTTC.

The V gene is TRBV7-8, the J gene TRBJ2-7; TRBD2 matches at 13 bases. J gave up 0 bases and V 5 bases, and 4 bases lay outside the gene matches. CDR1 is SGHVS, CDR2 FQNEAQ, per germline. This CDR3 comprises 16 residues. In DNA form, the CDR3 reads TGTGCCAGCAGCGTAGGGACTAGCGGGATCTCCTACGAGCAGTACTTC. This codes for CASSVGTSGISYEQYF.

The chain is built from TRBV5-1 and TRBJ2-7, with TRBD1 matching 9 bases. The germline gives CDR1 SGHRS, CDR2 YFSETQ. This CDR3 comprises 16 residues. J lost 5 bases, V lost 0 bases, and 9 bases had no gene match. The CDR3 sequence is CASSLAIRDRDHEQYF. CDR3 nucleotides: TGCGCCAGCAGCTTGGCCATCCGGGACAGGGATCACGAGCAGTACTTC.

The chain links TRBV6-5 to TRBJ2-5; D remains ambiguous. Deletions cut 2 bases from V and 5 bases from J, with 3 bases between. The CDR3 is made up of 11 amino acids. Germline V gives CDR1 MNHEY, CDR2 SVGAGI. The CDR3 DNA reads TGTGCCAGCAGTTACCTGGAGACCCAGTACTTC. Residues: CASSYLETQYF.